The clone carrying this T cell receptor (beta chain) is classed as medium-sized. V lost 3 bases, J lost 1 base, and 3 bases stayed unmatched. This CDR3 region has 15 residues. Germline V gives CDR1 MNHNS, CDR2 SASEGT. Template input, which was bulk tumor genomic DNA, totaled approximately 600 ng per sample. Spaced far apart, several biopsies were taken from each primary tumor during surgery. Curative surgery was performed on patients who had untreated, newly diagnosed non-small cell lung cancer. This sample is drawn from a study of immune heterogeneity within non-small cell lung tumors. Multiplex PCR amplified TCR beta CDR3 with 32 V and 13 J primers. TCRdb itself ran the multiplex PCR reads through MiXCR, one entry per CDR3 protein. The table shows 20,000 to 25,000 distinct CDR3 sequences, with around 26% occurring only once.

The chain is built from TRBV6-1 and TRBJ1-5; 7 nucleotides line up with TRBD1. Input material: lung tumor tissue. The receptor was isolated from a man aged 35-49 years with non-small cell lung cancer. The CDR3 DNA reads TGTGCCAGCAGTGAGGCAGGGGGGAGCAATCAGCCCCAGCATTTT. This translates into CASSEAGGSNQPQHF.